The 25 T cell receptor beta chains given below trace back to one sample, sequenced in a study of shared clonotypes between healthy human individuals. Sequenced by immunoSEQ multiplex PCR; TCRdb stores in-frame clones only, minus some. Among about 2.1 million clones, just under 95% were seen once, and the ten largest hold about 1.6%. CD45RO-negative cells were positively selected for CCR7, leaving out terminally differentiated effector memory CD45RA+ cells. Sequenced input: naive CD8+ T cells from PBMCs. The receptors come from a man between 18 and 29 years old in good health. Some clones in this sample may be carry-over from other donors' samples.

CDR3 sequence: CASLPSEPMNTGELFF. The CDR3, as DNA: TGTGCCAGCCTCCCCAGCGAACCCATGAACACCGGGGAGCTGTTTTTT. The chain uses TRBV11-2 and TRBJ2-2, with D uncertain. The length of the CDR3 is 16 residues. Trimming removed 8 bases at V and 1 base at J, with 17 bases between. From germline, CDR1 is SGHAT and CDR2 FQNNGV.

CDR3 residues: CASSLVGGAGTDTQYF. The CDR3 nucleotides read TGCGCCAGCAGCTTGGTGGGAGGGGCGGGCACAGATACGCAGTATTTT. The chain couples TRBV5-1 to TRBJ2-3; TRBD2 matches at 7 bases. CDR3 length: 16 residues. Germline CDR1 is SGHRS and CDR2 is YFSETQ. The ends lost 0 bases at V and 1 base at J; junction bases unmatched: 5.

The V and J genes are TRBV18 and TRBJ2-7, with D maybe TRBD2 (5 bases). Trimming cost V 5 bases and J 1 base, with 12 bases left between them. The CDR3 runs 14 residues. The germline gives CDR1 KGHSH, CDR2 LQKENI. CDR3 in amino acids: CASSLRGYSYEQYF. The CDR3 coding sequence is TGTGCCAGCTCATTAAGAGGGTATTCCTACGAGCAGTACTTC. Looking up the rest from reference TRBV18 and TRBJ2-7 gives the full variable domain: NAGVMQNPRHLVRRRGQEARLRCSPMKGHSHVYWYRQLPEEGLKFMVYLQKENIIDESGMPKERFSAEFPKEGPSILRIQQVVRGDSAAYFCASSLRGYSYEQYFGPGTRLTVT.

V gene TRBV5-1 combines with J gene TRBJ2-7; TRBD2 is a possible D gene (7 bases). V lost 4 bases and J 3 bases, leaving 17 bases between the germline ends. The CDR3 length is 15 residues. Germline CDR1 reads SGHRS; CDR2 reads YFSETQ. The chain's CDR3 is CASSPRGAGVYEQYF. CDR3 DNA: TGCGCCAGCAGCCCCCGGGGGGCAGGGGTCTACGAGCAGTACTTC.

This sequence joins TRBV7-9 and TRBJ2-1; 7 bases align to TRBD1. J was trimmed by 8 bases and V by 1 base; bases with no gene match: 5. The CDR3 consists of 14 residues. Germline V lookup: CDR1 SEHNR, CDR2 FQNEAQ (reference sequence). The CDR3 reads CASSLVNTGDEQFF. The DNA for the CDR3 is TGTGCCAGCAGCTTAGTTAATACAGGGGATGAGCAGTTCTTC. Filled out from reference TRBV7-9 and TRBJ2-1, the complete variable domain reads DTGVSQNPRHKITKRGQNVTFRCDPISEHNRLYWYRQTLGQGPEFLTYFQNEAQLEKSRLLSDRFSAERPKGSFSTLEIQRTEQGDSAMYLCASSLVNTGDEQFFGPGTRLTVL.

The V gene is TRBV4-1, the J gene TRBJ2-2, with 9 bases matching TRBD2. The germline gives CDR1 MGHRA, CDR2 YSYEKL. V lost 8 bases, J lost 1 base, and 14 bases stayed unmatched. CDR3 length equals 18 residues. The chain's CDR3 is CASLKYKREEKNTGELFF. CDR3 in DNA: TGCGCCAGCCTAAAGTATAAGCGGGAGGAGAAGAACACCGGGGAGCTGTTTTTT.

The genes are TRBV7-9 and TRBJ2-1; no definite D call. CDR1 SEHNR and CDR2 FQNEAQ come from the germline V gene (reference sequence). V was trimmed by 11 bases and J by 4 bases, leaving 15 bases between them. CDR3 size: 13 residues. For the CDR3, the DNA is TGTGCCGAGGTGACTTCTGGGTACAATGAGCAGTTCTTC. Protein: CAEVTSGYNEQFF. Full variable domain (rest looked up from reference TRBV7-9 and TRBJ2-1): DTGVSQNPRHKITKRGQNVTFRCDPISEHNRLYWYRQTLGQGPEFLTYFQNEAQLEKSRLLSDRFSAERPKGSFSTLEIQRTEQGDSAMYLCAEVTSGYNEQFFGPGTRLTVL.

This chain joins TRBV2 and TRBJ2-7, with 7 bases fitting TRBD1. This CDR3 region has 16 residues. Unmatched junction bases numbered 10, after V lost 2 bases and J lost 3 bases. Germline V gene data show CDR1 as SNHLY and CDR2 as FYNNEI. CDR3 sequence reads: CASSEKAGQANYEQYF. The DNA of the CDR3 is TGTGCCAGCAGTGAAAAGGCCGGACAGGCAAACTACGAGCAGTACTTC.

The rearrangement joins TRBV7-9 to TRBJ2-5, with a possible D match to TRBD2 (6 bases). CDR1 is SEHNR and CDR2 is FQNEAQ in the germline V gene (reference sequence). This CDR3 region has 16 residues. Trimming cost V 8 bases and J 5 bases, with 24 bases left between them. DNA of the CDR3: TGTGCCAGCCCCCCTTCGCCGGTTAGCGGTGATGAGACCCAGTACTTC. Encoded protein: CASPPSPVSGDETQYF.

V gene TRBV7-8 combines with J gene TRBJ2-7, with D unclear. The CDR3 sequence is 16 residues long. Germline loops: CDR1 SGHVS, CDR2 FQNEAQ. Between the trimmed V and J ends, which lost 5 bases and 3 bases, there was a span of 20 bases. CDR3 protein: CASSHKVSGALYEQYF. The DNA for the CDR3 is TGTGCCAGCAGCCACAAGGTGTCAGGTGCTCTCTACGAGCAGTACTTC.

This sequence joins TRBV19 and TRBJ2-4; 7 nucleotides line up with TRBD2. Germline CDR1 LNHDA, CDR2 SQIVND (reference sequence). The CDR3 extends over 17 amino acids. V gave up 5 bases and J gave up 0 bases; unmatched junction bases: 10. CDR3 sequence (DNA): TGTGCCAGTAGTCTTCTAGCGGAGGGCATAGCCAAAAACATTCAGTACTTC. Protein: CASSLLAEGIAKNIQYF. Complete variable domain (other parts from reference TRBV19 and TRBJ2-4): DGGITQSPKYLFRKEGQNVTLSCEQNLNHDAMYWYRQDPGQGLRLIYYSQIVNDFQKGDIAEGYSVSREKKESFPLTVTSAQKNPTAFYLCASSLLAEGIAKNIQYFGAGTRLSVL.

The chain couples TRBV7-9 to TRBJ1-2; D gene unclear. Trimming shortened V by 4 bases and J by 3 bases, and 12 bases separated the two germline ends. CDR1 is SEHNR and CDR2 is FQNEAQ in the germline V gene (reference sequence). The CDR3 runs to 14 residues. As DNA, the CDR3 is TGTGCCAGCAGCTCCGGACGGAGCCACTATGGCTACACCTTC. Protein sequence: CASSSGRSHYGYTF.

The rearrangement links TRBV29-1 to TRBJ2-7; 12 bases match TRBD2. Looked up from germline, CDR1 is SQVTM and CDR2 is ANQGSEA. The CDR3 consists of 13 residues. Trimming removed 5 bases from V and 6 bases from J; junction bases left unmatched: 5. The CDR3 here is CSVLAGGPGEQYF. Written as DNA, the CDR3 is TGCAGCGTTCTAGCGGGAGGGCCCGGCGAGCAGTACTTC.

About this clone itself: Distinct nucleotide sequences in the sample also encode this CDR3. The rearrangement uses TRBV7-6 and TRBJ2-3; D might be TRBD1 (7 bases). The V and J ends lost 5 bases and 2 bases respectively, with 11 bases between them. This CDR3 has 14 amino acids. Germline V gene lookup returns CDR1 SGHVS and CDR2 FNYEAQ. The CDR3 region is CASSPGGSTDTQYF. In DNA, the CDR3 is TGTGCCAGCAGCCCAGGGGGGTCCACAGATACGCAGTATTTT. Together with reference TRBV7-6 and TRBJ2-3, the CDR3 gives the full variable domain: GAGVSQSPRYKVTKRGQDVALRCDPISGHVSLYWYRQALGQGPEFLTYFNYEAQQDKSGLPNDRFSAERPEGSISTLTIQRTEQRDSAMYRCASSPGGSTDTQYFGPGTRLTVL.

The chain carries TRBV29-1 and TRBJ2-3, with 8 bases identical to TRBD2. The length of the CDR3 is 15 residues. Germline V lookup: CDR1 SQVTM, CDR2 ANQGSEA. V was pared by 3 bases and J by 3 bases, with 8 bases of the junction left unmatched. The CDR3 protein is CSVETPGGLTDTQYF. The CDR3 DNA sequence: TGCAGCGTTGAGACTCCGGGAGGGCTAACAGATACGCAGTATTTT.

Comment on this clone: Other nucleotide sequences in the sample specify the same CDR3. The rearrangement links TRBV27 to TRBJ2-6; D is uncertain. CDR1 and CDR2 (germline): MNHEY, SMNVEV (reference sequence). Trimming stripped 0 bases from V and 4 bases from J, with 1 base between. The CDR3 runs 13 residues. CDR3 region: CASSLSGANVLTF. CDR3 sequence (DNA): TGTGCCAGCAGTTTATCAGGGGCCAACGTCCTGACTTTC.

The chain joins TRBV28 to TRBJ2-1; D unclear. Germline-derived CDR1 and CDR2 are MDHEN and SYDVKM. There are 13 residues in the CDR3. V lost 3 bases, J lost 7 bases, and 10 bases lay in between. CDR3 sequence reads: CASSFSIENEQFF. The CDR3 DNA sequence: TGTGCCAGCAGTTTTTCGATAGAAAATGAGCAGTTCTTC.

The J gene is TRBJ2-7, the V gene TRBV7-6; 9 positions agree with TRBD2. Germline CDR1 and CDR2: SGHVS and FNYEAQ. Trimming cost V 4 bases and J 5 bases; bases outside gene matches: 9. The CDR3 is 15 residues long. The CDR3: CASSSIAGAADEQYF. The CDR3 DNA reads TGTGCCAGCAGCTCCATAGCGGGAGCTGCTGACGAGCAGTACTTC. Complete variable domain (other parts from reference TRBV7-6 and TRBJ2-7): GAGVSQSPRYKVTKRGQDVALRCDPISGHVSLYWYRQALGQGPEFLTYFNYEAQQDKSGLPNDRFSAERPEGSISTLTIQRTEQRDSAMYRCASSSIAGAADEQYFGPGTRLTVT.

The table lists this clone with a count of one. The chain employs TRBV27 and TRBJ2-3, with 8 bases lining up with TRBD2. The CDR3 has 17 amino acids. In germline, CDR1 is MNHEY, CDR2 SMNVEV (reference sequence). V dropped 3 bases and J dropped 4; count of bases not matched to a gene: 12. The CDR3 nucleotides read TGTGCCAGCAGTTTGCTAAGGCCGGGGGGGTCGCCAGATACGCAGTATTTT. Translated, it gives CASSLLRPGGSPDTQYF.

The rearrangement links TRBV27 to TRBJ2-3; D gene uncertain. Germline V CDR1 and CDR2: MNHEY, SMNVEV (reference sequence). There are 16 residues in the CDR3. V lost 6 bases and J lost 2, with 18 bases in between. The CDR3 DNA sequence: TGTGCCAGCAGCCAGCTGCGAGCCTTGGACACAGATACGCAGTATTTT. This gives the protein CASSQLRALDTDTQYF.

The chain uses TRBV6-1 and TRBJ1-1; D gene unclear. The germline V gene encodes CDR1 MNHNS and CDR2 SASEGT. The V end lost 6 bases, the J end lost 4 bases, and 6 bases lay between the germline ends. CDR3 length equals 11 residues. CDR3 coding DNA: TGTGCCAGCAGGCCAGTCACTGAAGCTTTCTTT. Translating gives CASRPVTEAFF.

The chain employs TRBV5-1 and TRBJ2-2; 8 bases match TRBD2. Germline V gives CDR1 SGHRS, CDR2 YFSETQ. The CDR3 is made up of 18 amino acids. With 4 bases clipped from V and 2 bases from J, the junction kept 13 bases outside the gene matches. The CDR3 region has the DNA TGCGCCAGCAGCCCAGCCGTTCTAGCGGGCCTTAACACCGGGGAGCTGTTTTTT. It translates to CASSPAVLAGLNTGELFF.

The genes are TRBV5-4 and TRBJ1-3, with D maybe TRBD1 (5 bases). CDR1 SGHNT and CDR2 YYREEE come from the germline V gene (reference sequence). The V and J ends lost 0 bases and 2 bases respectively, with 9 bases between them. The CDR3 totals 15 residues. The CDR3: CASSLEQGPGNTIYF. The CDR3 DNA follows: TGTGCCAGCAGCTTGGAGCAGGGACCTGGAAACACCATATATTTT.

V is TRBV27 and J is TRBJ2-1; possibly TRBD1 for D (5 bases). CDR3 length: 15 amino acids. The V gene's germline CDR1 is MNHEY and CDR2 SMNVEV (reference sequence). V was shortened by 1 base and J by 7 bases, with 14 bases between the two germline ends. Written as DNA, the CDR3 is TGTGCCAGCAGTTTATTTGGCAGGGTAGGGAATGAGCAGTTCTTC. Residues: CASSLFGRVGNEQFF.

The sample holds one count of this clone. The genes are TRBV7-9 and TRBJ1-5; 7 nucleotides match TRBD1. The CDR3 runs to 17 residues. Germline V lookup: CDR1 SEHNR, CDR2 FQNEAQ (reference sequence). Trimming removed 4 bases from V and 5 bases from J; junction bases left unmatched: 14. CDR3 in amino acids: CASSSRGGDPLDQPQHF. In DNA form, the CDR3 reads TGTGCCAGCAGCTCCAGGGGGGGGGACCCTTTGGATCAGCCCCAGCATTTT. Drawing the rest from reference TRBV7-9 and TRBJ1-5, the complete variable domain is DTGVSQNPRHKITKRGQNVTFRCDPISEHNRLYWYRQTLGQGPEFLTYFQNEAQLEKSRLLSDRFSAERPKGSFSTLEIQRTEQGDSAMYLCASSSRGGDPLDQPQHFGDGTRLSIL.